This T cell receptor beta chain was sequenced during a study of T cells in Graves' hyperthyroidism and ophthalmopathy. Study-wide results and caveats: Researchers report that a 13 V-J model separated ophthalmopathy from stable hyperthyroidism. Most thyroid clonotypes with frequency above 0.001 were detected in blood.

V lost 9 bases to trimming and J lost 6 bases, with 11 bases between them. This CDR3 comprises 11 residues. Germline V gives CDR1 LNHDA, CDR2 SQIVND (reference sequence). Subjects aged 18 to 65 presented with newly diagnosed hyperthyroidism of less than 2 months' duration. Exclusion of patients followed from uncontrolled infection, other autoimmune disease, pregnancy or lactation. In this sample, this clonotype turned up a few times. What it recognizes is unknown. Researchers amplified the TCR beta CDR3 regions from RNA transcripts. HTBI primers drove first-round RT-PCR of the TCR CDR3. In TCRdb, the multiplex PCR reads were re-called with MiXCR into one record per CDR3 protein. This sample has hundreds of thousands of distinct CDR3 sequences, with around 46% found just once.

The rearrangement joins TRBV19 to TRBJ1-1; TRBD1 might be the D (5 bases). This TCR was recovered from a woman aged 18-29 years with Graves' hyperthyroidism. Sequences were obtained from peripheral blood or thyroid tissue (not recorded which). CDR3 protein: CASQSGPEAFF. CDR3 in DNA: TGTGCCAGCCAATCGGGGCCTGAAGCTTTCTTT.